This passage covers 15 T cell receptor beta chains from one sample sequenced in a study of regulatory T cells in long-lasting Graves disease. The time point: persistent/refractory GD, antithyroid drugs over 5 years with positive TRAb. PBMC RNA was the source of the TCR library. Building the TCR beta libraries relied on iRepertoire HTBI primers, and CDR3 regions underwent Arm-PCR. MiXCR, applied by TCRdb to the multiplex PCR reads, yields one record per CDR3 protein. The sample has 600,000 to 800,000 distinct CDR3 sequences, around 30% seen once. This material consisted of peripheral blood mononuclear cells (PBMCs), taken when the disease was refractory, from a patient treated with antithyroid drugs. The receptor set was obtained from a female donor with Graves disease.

The CDR3 here is CASSLRDSSTGELFF. DNA for the CDR3: TGCGCCAGCAGCCTAAGGGACAGTAGCACCGGGGAGCTGTTTTTT. The rearrangement links TRBV5-1 to TRBJ2-2; 7 nucleotides line up with TRBD1. V dropped 4 bases and J dropped 4; count of bases not matched to a gene: 7. The CDR3 spans 15 residues. From germline, CDR1 is SGHRS and CDR2 YFSETQ.

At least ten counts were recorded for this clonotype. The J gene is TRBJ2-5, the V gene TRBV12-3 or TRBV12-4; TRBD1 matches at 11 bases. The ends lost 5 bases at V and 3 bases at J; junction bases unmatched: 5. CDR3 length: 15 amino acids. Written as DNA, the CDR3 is TGTGCCAGCAGTCCAAGGACAGGGGGCGAAGAGACCCAGTACTTC. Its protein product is CASSPRTGGEETQYF.

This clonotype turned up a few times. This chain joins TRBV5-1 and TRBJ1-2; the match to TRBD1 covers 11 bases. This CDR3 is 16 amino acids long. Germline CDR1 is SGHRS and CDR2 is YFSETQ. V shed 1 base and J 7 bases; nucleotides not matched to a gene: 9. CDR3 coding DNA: TGCGCCAGCAGCTTGTACCCCGGACAGGGGGCCCCTGGCTACACCTTC. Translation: CASSLYPGQGAPGYTF. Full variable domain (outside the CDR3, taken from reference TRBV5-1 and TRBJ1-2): KAGVTQTPRYLIKTRGQQVTLSCSPISGHRSVSWYQQTPGQGLQFLFEYFSETQRNKGNFPGRFSGRQFSNSRSEMNVSTLELGDSALYLCASSLYPGQGAPGYTFGSGTRLTVV.

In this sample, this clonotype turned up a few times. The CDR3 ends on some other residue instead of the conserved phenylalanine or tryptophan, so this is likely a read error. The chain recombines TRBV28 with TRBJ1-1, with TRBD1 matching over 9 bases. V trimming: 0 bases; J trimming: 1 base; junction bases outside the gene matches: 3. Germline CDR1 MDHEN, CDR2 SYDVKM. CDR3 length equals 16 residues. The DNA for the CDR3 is TGTGCCAGCAGTTTATGGGGACAGGGTGGGAACACTGAAGCTTTCCTT. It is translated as CASSLWGQGGNTEAFL.

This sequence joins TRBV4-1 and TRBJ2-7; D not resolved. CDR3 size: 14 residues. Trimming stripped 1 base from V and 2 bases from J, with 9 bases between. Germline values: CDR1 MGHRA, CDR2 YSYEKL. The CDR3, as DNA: TGCGCCAGCAGCCAAGGGTTTGCAGCCTACGAGCAGTACTTC. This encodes CASSQGFAAYEQYF.

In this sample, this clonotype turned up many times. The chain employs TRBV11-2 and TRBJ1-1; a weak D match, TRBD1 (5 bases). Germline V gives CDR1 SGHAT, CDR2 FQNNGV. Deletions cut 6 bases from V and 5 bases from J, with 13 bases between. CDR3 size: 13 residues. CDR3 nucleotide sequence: TGTGCCAGCAGTTCAGACAGAAGAACTGAAGCTTTCTTT. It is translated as CASSSDRRTEAFF.

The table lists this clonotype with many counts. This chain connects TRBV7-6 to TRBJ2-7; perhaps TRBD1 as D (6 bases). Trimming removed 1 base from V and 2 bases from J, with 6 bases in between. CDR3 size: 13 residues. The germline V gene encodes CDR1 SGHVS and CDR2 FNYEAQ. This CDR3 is CASSLEGAYEQYF. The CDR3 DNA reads TGTGCCAGCAGCTTAGAGGGGGCCTACGAGCAGTACTTC.

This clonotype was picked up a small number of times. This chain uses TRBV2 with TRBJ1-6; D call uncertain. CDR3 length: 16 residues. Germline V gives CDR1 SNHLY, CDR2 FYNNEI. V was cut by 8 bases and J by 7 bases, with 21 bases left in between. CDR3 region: CASEPRAGPRNSPLHF. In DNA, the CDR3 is TGTGCCAGCGAGCCCCGGGCCGGCCCGAGAAATTCACCCCTCCACTTT.

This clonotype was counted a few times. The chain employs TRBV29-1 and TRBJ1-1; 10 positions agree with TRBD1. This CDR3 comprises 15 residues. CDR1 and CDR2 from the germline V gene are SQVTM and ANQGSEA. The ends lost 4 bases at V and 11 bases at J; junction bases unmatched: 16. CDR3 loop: CSVGTPGDRGGSAFF. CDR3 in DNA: TGCAGCGTTGGTACCCCGGGGGACAGGGGAGGTAGTGCTTTCTTT.

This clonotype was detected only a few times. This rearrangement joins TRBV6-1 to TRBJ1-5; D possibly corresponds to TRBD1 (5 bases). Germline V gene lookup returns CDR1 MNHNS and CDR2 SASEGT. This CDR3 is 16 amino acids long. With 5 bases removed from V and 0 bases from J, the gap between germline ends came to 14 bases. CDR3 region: CASSLYDTGSNQPQHF. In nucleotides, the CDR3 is TGTGCCAGCAGTCTATACGACACAGGTAGCAATCAGCCCCAGCATTTT.

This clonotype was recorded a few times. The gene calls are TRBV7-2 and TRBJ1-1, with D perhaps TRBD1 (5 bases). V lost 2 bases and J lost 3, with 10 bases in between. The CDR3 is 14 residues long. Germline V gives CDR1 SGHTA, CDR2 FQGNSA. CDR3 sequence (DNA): TGTGCCAGCAGCTTAATGATGGGGGACACTGAAGCTTTCTTT. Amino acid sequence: CASSLMMGDTEAFF. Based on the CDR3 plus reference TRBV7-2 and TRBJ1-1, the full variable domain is GAGVSQSPSNKVTEKGKDVELRCDPISGHTALYWYRQSLGQGLEFLIYFQGNSAPDKSGLPSDRFSAERTGGSVSTLTIQRTQQEDSAVYLCASSLMMGDTEAFFGQGTRLTVV.

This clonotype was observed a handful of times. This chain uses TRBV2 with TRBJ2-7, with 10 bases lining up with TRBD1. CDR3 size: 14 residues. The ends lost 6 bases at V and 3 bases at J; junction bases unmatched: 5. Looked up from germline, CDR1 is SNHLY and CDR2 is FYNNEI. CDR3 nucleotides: TGTGCCAGCAGCCAGGGGACAGGGGACTACGAGCAGTACTTC. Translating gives CASSQGTGDYEQYF. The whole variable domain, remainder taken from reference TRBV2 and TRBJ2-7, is EPEVTQTPSHQVTQMGQEVILRCVPISNHLYFYWYRQILGQKVEFLVSFYNNEISEKSEIFDDQFSVERPDGSNFTLKIRSTKLEDSAMYFCASSQGTGDYEQYFGPGTRLTVT.

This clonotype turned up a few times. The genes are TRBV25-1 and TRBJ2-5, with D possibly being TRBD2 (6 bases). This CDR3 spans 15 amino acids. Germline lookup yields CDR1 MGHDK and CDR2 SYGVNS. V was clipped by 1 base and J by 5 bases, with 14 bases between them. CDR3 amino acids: CASSESGGVRETQYF. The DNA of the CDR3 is TGTGCCAGCAGTGAATCCGGGGGAGTAAGGGAGACCCAGTACTTC.

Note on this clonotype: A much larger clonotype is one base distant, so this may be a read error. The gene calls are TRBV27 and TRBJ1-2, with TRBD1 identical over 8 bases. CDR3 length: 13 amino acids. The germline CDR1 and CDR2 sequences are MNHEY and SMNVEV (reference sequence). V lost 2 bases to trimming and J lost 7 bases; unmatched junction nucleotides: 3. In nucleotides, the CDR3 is TGTGCCAGCAGTTTAAACAGGGGGAGTGGCTACACCTTC. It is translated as CASSLNRGSGYTF.

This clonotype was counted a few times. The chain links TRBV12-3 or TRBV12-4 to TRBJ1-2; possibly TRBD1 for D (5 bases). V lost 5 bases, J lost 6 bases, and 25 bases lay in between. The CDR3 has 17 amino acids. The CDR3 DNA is TGTGCCAGCAGTGCCTTTGGGTGGGGCCGGGAAGAGGATGGCTACACCTTC. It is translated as CASSAFGWGREEDGYTF.